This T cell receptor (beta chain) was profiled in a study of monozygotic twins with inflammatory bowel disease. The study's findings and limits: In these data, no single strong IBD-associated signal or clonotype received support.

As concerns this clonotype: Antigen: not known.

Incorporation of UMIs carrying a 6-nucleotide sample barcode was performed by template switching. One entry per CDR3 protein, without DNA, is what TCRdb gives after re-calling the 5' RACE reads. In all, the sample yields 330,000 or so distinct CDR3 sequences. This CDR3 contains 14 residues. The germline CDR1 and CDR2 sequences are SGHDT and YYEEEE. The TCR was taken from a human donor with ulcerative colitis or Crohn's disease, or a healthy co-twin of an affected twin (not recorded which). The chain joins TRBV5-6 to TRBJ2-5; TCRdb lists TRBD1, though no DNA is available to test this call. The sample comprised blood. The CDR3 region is CASSFRAGGETQYF. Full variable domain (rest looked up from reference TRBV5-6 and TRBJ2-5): DAGVTQSPTHLIKTRGQQVTLRCSPKSGHDTVSWYQQALGQGPQFIFQYYEEEERQRGNFPDRFSGHQFPNYSSELNVNALLLGDSALYLCASSFRAGGETQYFGPGTRLLVL.